Below are 5 T cell receptor beta chains sequenced from a single sample in a study of OX40 agonist ivuxolimab in advanced cancers. Some clones are missing from TCRdb's copy, which holds only in-frame ones; the method was immunoSEQ multiplex PCR. Of under 70,000 clones in the sample, about 86% were seen once. The material sequenced was CD4+ or CD8+ T cells sorted from blood, taken in a trial of the OX40 agonist ivuxolimab. These receptor sequences come from an adult with an advanced solid tumor such as melanoma, head and neck, liver or kidney cancer.

This sequence joins TRBV4-3 and TRBJ2-2, with 10 bases lining up with TRBD1. Trimming at V came to 4 bases and at J to 1 base, leaving 9 bases not matched to a gene. There are 18 residues in the CDR3. CDR1 LGHNA and CDR2 YSLEER come from the germline V gene. The DNA of the CDR3 is TGCGCCAGCAGCCCGAGGGGACAGGGGCCAGGGAACACCGGGGAGCTGTTTTTT. Translating gives CASSPRGQGPGNTGELFF.

This chain links TRBV19 with TRBJ2-2; tentative D call: TRBD2 (5 bases). V was clipped by 10 bases and J by 3 bases, with 15 bases between them. Germline loops: CDR1 LNHDA, CDR2 SQIVND (reference sequence). The CDR3 covers 14 residues. The CDR3 region has the DNA TGTGCCACCCCTCGTCAGGACTACACCGGGGAGCTGTTTTTT. This sequence encodes CATPRQDYTGELFF.

The V gene is TRBV5-6, the J gene TRBJ1-2, with a weak D call TRBD1 (5 bases). The CDR3 has 18 residues. Germline V gives CDR1 SGHDT, CDR2 YYEEEE. Trimming took off 0 bases at V and 5 bases at J, with 23 bases between the two ends. DNA for the CDR3: TGTGCCAGCAGCTTGGCCAACCCAGGGATAGGCCCCCAGTATGGCTACACCTTC. Its protein is CASSLANPGIGPQYGYTF. Drawing the rest from reference TRBV5-6 and TRBJ1-2, the complete variable domain is DAGVTQSPTHLIKTRGQQVTLRCSPKSGHDTVSWYQQALGQGPQFIFQYYEEEERQRGNFPDRFSGHQFPNYSSELNVNALLLGDSALYLCASSLANPGIGPQYGYTFGSGTRLTVV.

The rearrangement joins TRBV6-1 to TRBJ2-7, with a possible D match to TRBD2 (6 bases). V was cut by 1 base and J by 2 bases, with 18 bases left in between. The CDR3 is 17 residues long. Germline assignment: CDR1 MNHNS and CDR2 SASEGT. Here the CDR3 reads CASSEGGEAIRPYEQYF. CDR3 bases: TGTGCCAGCAGTGAAGGGGGGGAGGCGATCCGCCCCTACGAGCAGTACTTC.

The chain joins TRBV29-1 to TRBJ1-1, with D possibly matching TRBD1 (5 bases). V lost 2 bases and J lost 6, with 13 bases in between. Germline V lookup: CDR1 SQVTM, CDR2 ANQGSEA. The CDR3 length is 13 residues. The CDR3 sequence is CSVETGGKAEAFF. The CDR3 DNA sequence: TGCAGCGTTGAAACAGGAGGAAAGGCTGAAGCTTTCTTT.